This T cell receptor (beta chain) was sequenced in a study of metastatic and nonmetastatic thyroid tumors. TCRdb re-called clones via MiXCR from the PCR reads. The profile shows 35,000 to 50,000 clones, approximately 24% of them singletons. Nobody among the patients had been given any treatment before thyroid surgery. Regarding this clone: The sample has other DNA sequences that encode this CDR3 too.

From germline, CDR1 is SGHRS and CDR2 YFSETQ. With 4 bases clipped from V and 0 bases from J, the junction kept 7 bases outside the gene matches. CDR3 size: 17 residues. This receptor was taken from a female donor with papillary thyroid cancer or a benign thyroid nodule (not recorded which). Some clones in this sample may be carry-over from other donors' samples. Source material: tumor tissue. The V gene is TRBV5-1, the J gene TRBJ2-7; 13 bases map to TRBD2. The chain's CDR3 is CASSLGLAGAFSYEQYF. The CDR3 region has the DNA TGCGCCAGCAGCCTCGGACTAGCGGGAGCCTTCTCCTACGAGCAGTACTTC.